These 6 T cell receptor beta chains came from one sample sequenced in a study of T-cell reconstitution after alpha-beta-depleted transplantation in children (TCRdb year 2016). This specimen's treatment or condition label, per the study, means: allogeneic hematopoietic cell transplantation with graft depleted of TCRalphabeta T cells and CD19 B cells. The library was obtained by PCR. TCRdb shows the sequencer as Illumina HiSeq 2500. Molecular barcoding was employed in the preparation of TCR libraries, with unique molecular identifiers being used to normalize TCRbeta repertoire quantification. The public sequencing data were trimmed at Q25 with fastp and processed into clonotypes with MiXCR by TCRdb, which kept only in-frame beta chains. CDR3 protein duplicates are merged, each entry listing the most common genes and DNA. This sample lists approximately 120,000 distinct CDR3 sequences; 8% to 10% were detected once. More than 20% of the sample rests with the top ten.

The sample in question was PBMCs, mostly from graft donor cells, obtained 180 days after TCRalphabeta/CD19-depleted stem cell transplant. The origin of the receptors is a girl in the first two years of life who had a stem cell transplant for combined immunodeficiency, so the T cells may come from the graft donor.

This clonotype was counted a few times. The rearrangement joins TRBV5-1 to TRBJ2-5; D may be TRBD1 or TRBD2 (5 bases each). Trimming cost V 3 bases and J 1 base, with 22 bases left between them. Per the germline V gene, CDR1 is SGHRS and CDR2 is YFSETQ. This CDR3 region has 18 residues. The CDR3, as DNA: TGCGCCAGCAGCTCGGGTGGGACGCTTAGGCTATCCCAAGAGACCCAGTACTTC. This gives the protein CASSSGGTLRLSQETQYF.

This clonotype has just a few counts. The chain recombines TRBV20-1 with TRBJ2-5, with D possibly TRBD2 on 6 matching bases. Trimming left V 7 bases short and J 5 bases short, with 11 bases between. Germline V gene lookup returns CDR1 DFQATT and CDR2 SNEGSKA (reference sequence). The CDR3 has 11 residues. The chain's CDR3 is CSGRGSETQYF. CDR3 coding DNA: TGCAGTGGACGGGGGTCGGAGACCCAGTACTTC.

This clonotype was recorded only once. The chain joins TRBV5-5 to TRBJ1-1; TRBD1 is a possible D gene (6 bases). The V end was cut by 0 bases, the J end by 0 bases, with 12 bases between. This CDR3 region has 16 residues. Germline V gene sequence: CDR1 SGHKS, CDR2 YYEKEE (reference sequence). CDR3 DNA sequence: TGTGCCAGCAGCTTGGCGGGACATTCCATGAACACTGAAGCTTTCTTT. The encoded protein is CASSLAGHSMNTEAFF.

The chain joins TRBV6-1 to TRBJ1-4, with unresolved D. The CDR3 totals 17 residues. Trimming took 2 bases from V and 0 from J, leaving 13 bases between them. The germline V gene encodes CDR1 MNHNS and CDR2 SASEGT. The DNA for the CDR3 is TGTGCCAGCAGTGAAAGGGTACAGACTGCAACTAATGAAAAACTGTTTTTT. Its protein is CASSERVQTATNEKLFF.

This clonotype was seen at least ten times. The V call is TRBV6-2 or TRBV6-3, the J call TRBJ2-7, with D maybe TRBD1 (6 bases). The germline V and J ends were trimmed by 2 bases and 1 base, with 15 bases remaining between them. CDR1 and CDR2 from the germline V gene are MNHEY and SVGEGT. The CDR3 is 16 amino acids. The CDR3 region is CASSYPTGRSSYEQYF. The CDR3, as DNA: TGTGCCAGCAGTTACCCTACAGGGAGAAGTTCCTACGAGCAGTACTTC.

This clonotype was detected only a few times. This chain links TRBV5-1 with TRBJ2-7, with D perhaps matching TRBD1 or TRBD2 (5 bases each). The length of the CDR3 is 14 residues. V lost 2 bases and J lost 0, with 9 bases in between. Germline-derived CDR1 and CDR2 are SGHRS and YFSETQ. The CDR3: CASSLRDPSYEQYF. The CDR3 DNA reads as TGCGCCAGCAGCTTAAGGGACCCCTCCTACGAGCAGTACTTC.